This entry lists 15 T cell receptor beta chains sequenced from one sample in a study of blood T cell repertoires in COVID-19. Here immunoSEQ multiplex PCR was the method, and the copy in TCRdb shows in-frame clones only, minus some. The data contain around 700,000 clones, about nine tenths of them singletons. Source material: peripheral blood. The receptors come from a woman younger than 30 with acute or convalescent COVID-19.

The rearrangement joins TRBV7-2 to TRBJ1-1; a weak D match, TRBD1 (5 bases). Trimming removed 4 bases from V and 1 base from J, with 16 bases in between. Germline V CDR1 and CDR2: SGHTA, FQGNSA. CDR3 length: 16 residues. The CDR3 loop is CASSSFATTGNTEAFF. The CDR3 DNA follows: TGTGCCAGCAGCTCTTTTGCGACAACAGGGAACACTGAAGCTTTCTTT.

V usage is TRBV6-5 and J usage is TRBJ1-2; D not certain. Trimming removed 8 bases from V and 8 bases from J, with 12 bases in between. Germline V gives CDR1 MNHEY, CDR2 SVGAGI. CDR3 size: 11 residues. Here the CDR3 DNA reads TGTGCCAGCGAGGCTGGAGGAGGCTACACCTTC. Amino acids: CASEAGGGYTF.

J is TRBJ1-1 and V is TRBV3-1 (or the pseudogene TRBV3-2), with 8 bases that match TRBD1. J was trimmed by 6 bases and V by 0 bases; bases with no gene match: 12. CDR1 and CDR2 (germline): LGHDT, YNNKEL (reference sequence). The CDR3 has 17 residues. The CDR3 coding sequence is TGTGCCAGCAGCCAAGATTGGTGGGACAGGTTGGGTGCTGAAGCTTTCTTT. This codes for CASSQDWWDRLGAEAFF.

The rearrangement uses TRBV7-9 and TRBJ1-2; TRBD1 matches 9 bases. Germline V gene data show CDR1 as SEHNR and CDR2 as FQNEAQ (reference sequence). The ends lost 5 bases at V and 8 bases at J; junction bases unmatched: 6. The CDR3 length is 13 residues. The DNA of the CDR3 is TGTGCCAGCAGCAAACAGGGGGCGGGCGGCTACACCTTC. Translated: CASSKQGAGGYTF.

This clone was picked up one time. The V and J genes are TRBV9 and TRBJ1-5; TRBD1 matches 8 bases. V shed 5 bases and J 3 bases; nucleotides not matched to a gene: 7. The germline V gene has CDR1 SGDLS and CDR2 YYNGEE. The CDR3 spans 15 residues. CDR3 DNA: TGTGCCAGCAGTAGGGGACAGGCGATCAATCAGCCCCAGCATTTT. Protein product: CASSRGQAINQPQHF.

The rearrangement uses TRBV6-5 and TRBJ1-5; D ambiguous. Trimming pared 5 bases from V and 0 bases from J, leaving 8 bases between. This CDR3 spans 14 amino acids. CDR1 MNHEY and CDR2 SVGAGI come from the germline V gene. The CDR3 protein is CASSHTHSNQPQHF. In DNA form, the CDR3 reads TGTGCCAGCAGTCACACACATAGCAATCAGCCCCAGCATTTT.

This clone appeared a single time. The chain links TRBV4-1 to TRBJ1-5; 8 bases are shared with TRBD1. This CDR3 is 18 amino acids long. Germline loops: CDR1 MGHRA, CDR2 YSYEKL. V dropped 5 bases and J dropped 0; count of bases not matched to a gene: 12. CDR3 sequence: CASSSDPGQAYSNQPQHF. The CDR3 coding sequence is TGCGCCAGCAGCAGTGATCCGGGACAGGCTTATAGCAATCAGCCCCAGCATTTT.

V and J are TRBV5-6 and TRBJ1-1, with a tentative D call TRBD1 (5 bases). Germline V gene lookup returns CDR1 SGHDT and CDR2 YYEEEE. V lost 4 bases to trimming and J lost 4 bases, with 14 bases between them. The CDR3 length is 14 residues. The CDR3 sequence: CASSPGGVPTEAFF. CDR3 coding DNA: TGTGCCAGCAGCCCGGGAGGGGTTCCCACTGAAGCTTTCTTT.

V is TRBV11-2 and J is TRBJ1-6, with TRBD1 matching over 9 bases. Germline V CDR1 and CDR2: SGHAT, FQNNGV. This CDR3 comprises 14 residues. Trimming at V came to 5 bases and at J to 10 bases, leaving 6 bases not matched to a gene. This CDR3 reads CASSPGQGWSPLHF. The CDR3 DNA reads TGTGCCAGCAGCCCCGGACAGGGGTGGTCACCCCTCCACTTT.

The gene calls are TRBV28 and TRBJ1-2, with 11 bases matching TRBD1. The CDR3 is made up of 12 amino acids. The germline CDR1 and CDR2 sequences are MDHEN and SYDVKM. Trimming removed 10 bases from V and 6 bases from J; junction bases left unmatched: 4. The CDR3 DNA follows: TGTGCCACCGAGGGACAGGGGGATGGCTACACCTTC. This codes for CATEGQGDGYTF.

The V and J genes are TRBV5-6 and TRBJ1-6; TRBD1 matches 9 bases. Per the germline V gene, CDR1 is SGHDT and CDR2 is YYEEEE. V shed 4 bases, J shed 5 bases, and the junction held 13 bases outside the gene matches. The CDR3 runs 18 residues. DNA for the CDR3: TGTGCCAGCAGCATATGGACAGGGGAACGCCAAGATAATTCACCCCTCCACTTT. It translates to CASSIWTGERQDNSPLHF.

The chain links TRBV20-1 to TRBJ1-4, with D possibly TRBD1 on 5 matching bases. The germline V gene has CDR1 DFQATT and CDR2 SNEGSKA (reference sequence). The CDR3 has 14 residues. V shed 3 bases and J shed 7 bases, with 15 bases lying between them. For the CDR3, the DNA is TGCAGTGCTAGTAGGGCAGGGTTGGGTGAAAAACTGTTTTTT. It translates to CSASRAGLGEKLFF.

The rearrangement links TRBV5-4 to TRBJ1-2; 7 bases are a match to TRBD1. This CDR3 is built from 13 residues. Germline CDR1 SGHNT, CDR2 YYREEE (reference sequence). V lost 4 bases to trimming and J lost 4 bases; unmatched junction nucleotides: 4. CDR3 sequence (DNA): TGTGCCAGCAGCCCGACAGGGCGCTATGGCTACACCTTC. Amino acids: CASSPTGRYGYTF.

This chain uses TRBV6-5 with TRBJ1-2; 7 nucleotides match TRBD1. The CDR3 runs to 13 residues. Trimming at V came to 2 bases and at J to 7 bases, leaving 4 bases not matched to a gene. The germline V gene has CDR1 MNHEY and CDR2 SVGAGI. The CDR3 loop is CASSYLTGVGYTF. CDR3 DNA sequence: TGTGCCAGCAGTTACCTCACAGGGGTTGGCTACACCTTC.

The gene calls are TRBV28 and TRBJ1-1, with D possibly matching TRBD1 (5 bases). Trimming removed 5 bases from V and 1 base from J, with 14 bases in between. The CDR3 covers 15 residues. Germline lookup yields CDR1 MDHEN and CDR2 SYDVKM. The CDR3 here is CASSPPGGANTEAFF. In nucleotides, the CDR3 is TGTGCCAGCAGTCCTCCGGGAGGGGCGAACACTGAAGCTTTCTTT.